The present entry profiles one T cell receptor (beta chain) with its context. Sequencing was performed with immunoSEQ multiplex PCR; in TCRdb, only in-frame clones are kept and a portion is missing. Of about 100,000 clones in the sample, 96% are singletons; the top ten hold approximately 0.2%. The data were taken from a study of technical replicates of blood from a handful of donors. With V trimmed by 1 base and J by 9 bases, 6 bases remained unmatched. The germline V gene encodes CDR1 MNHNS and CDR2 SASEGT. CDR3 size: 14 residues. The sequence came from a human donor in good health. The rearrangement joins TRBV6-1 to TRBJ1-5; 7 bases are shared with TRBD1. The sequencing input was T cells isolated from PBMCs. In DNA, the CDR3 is TGTGCCAGCAGTGAAGGACAGGGCCTAACGCCCCAGCATTTT. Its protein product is CASSEGQGLTPQHF.